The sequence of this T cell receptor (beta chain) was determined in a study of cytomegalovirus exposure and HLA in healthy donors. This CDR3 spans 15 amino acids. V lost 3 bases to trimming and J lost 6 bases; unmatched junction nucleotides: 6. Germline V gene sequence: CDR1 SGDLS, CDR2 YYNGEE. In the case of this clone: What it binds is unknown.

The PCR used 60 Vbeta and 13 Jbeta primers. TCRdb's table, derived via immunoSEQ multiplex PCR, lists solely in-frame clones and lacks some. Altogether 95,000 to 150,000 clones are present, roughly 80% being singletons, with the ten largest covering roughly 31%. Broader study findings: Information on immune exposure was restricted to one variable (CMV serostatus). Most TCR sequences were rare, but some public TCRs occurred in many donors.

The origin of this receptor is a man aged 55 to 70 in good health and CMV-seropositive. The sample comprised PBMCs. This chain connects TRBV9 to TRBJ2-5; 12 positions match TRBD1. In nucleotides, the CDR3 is TGTGCCAGCAGCGCCGGGACAGGGGGCGGAAAGACCCAGTACTTC. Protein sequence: CASSAGTGGGKTQYF.